A selection of T cell receptor beta chains follows, all from one sample in a study of cytomegalovirus exposure and HLA in healthy donors. Sequencing was performed with immunoSEQ multiplex PCR; in TCRdb, only in-frame clones are kept and a portion is missing. The listing contains about 200,000 clones. Sequencing was carried out using PBMCs. These TCRs come from a girl aged 2 to 9 in good health and CMV-seropositive. The CDR3 runs from the conserved cysteine through the conserved F or W. D genes are given only for firm matches.

>TRBV19|TRBD2|TRBJ2-3
TGTGCCAGCTCGACTAGCGCGACAGATACGCAGTATTTT
CASSTSATDTQYF
>TRBV7-6|TRBD2|TRBJ2-7
TGTGCCAGCAGCTTAGGGCGGGTCGGGACTAGCGGGAGAGAGGCCTCCTACGAGCAGTACTTC
CASSLGRVGTSGREASYEQYF
>TRBV2|-|TRBJ2-7
TGTGCCAGCAGTGAAGAGACAGGCTCGTCCTACGAGCAGTACTTC
CASSEETGSSYEQYF
>TRBV28|-|TRBJ2-3
TGTGCCAGCAGTGACTACCGGGCCTCGGTCGGCGGGACCAGAGATACGCAGTATTTT
CASSDYRASVGGTRDTQYF
>TRBV9|TRBD1|TRBJ2-5
TGTGCCAGCAGCCTAGGATGGGACAGGGAGGTCCAAGAGACCCAGTACTTC
CASSLGWDREVQETQYF
>TRBV5-4|TRBD2|TRBJ2-1
TGTGCCAGCAGCTCGGGGGGTTCAGCATCCTACAATGAGCAGTTCTTC
CASSSGGSASYNEQFF
>TRBV5-1|TRBD1|TRBJ2-7
TGCGCCAGCAGCTTGGGACAGGGCGCAATTTACGAGCAGTACTTC
CASSLGQGAIYEQYF
>TRBV5-1|-|TRBJ1-4
TGCGCCAGCAGCTTGGGGCAGGTCAATGAAAAACTGTTTTTT
CASSLGQVNEKLFF
>TRBV5-4|-|TRBJ2-7
TGTGCCAGCAGCTTGGGGCGGGACGCCTCCTACGAGCAGTACTTC
CASSLGRDASYEQYF
>TRBV27|-|TRBJ1-1
TGTGCCAGCGGGAGGGGCAACACTGAAGCTTTCTTT
CASGRGNTEAFF